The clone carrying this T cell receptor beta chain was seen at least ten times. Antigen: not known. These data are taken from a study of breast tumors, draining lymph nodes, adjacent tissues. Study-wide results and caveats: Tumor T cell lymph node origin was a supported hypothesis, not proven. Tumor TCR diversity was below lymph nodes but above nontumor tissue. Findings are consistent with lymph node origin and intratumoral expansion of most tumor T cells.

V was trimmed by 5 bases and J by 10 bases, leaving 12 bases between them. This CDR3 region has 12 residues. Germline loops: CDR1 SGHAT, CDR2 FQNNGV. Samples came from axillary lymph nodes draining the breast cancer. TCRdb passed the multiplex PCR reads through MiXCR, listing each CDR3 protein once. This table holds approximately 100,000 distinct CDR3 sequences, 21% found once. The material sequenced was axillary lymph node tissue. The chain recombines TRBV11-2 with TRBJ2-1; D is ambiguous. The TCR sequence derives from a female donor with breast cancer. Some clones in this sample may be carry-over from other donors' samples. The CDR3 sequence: CASSLPTPEQFF. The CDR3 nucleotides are TGTGCCAGCAGCCTCCCCACTCCAGAGCAGTTCTTC.